These T cell receptor beta chains were read from a single sample in a study of cytomegalovirus exposure and HLA in healthy donors. Some clones are missing from TCRdb's copy, which holds only in-frame ones; the method was immunoSEQ multiplex PCR. Of about 160,000 clones in the sample, about two thirds were seen once. Specimen: PBMCs. All receptors come from a woman aged 25 to 39 in good health and CMV-seronegative. CDR3s include the opening cysteine and the closing phenylalanine or tryptophan. A D gene is named only where the DNA matches it firmly. The size field is filled for only some rows; it gives once, few, many or a size class.

j_call	v_call	clone_size	d_call	cdr3_nt	cdr3_aa
TRBJ2-3	TRBV7-3	-	TRBD2	TGTGCCAGCAGCGTAGTGGCGGGAGTGACGGATACGCAGTATTTT	CASSVVAGVTDTQYF
TRBJ2-1	TRBV6-1	-	-	TGTGCCAGCAGTGAAGCTTTAAACTCCTACAATGAGCAGTTCTTC	CASSEALNSYNEQFF
TRBJ1-6	TRBV5-1	-	-	TGCGCCAGCAGCCCTACGGTGTCCTATAATTCACCCCTCCACTTT	CASSPTVSYNSPLHF
TRBJ2-3	TRBV5-4	-	-	TGTGCCAGCAGCTTGGGTCCAGACTTTAGCACAGATACGCAGTATTTT	CASSLGPDFSTDTQYF
TRBJ2-3	TRBV6-1	few	-	TGTGCCAGCAGTGAATCGCGAAGCACAGATACGCAGTATTTT	CASSESRSTDTQYF
TRBJ2-7	TRBV27	-	TRBD1	TGTGCCAGTACTCGGACAGGGGGCTCCTACGAGCAGTACTTC	CASTRTGGSYEQYF
TRBJ2-1	TRBV4-3	few	-	TGCGCCAGCAGCCAAGGAGTTGCGAGAGAGCAGTTCTTC	CASSQGVAREQFF
TRBJ2-5	TRBV7-6	-	TRBD1	TGTGCCAGCAGAGGGACAGAAGAGACCCAGTACTTC	CASRGTEETQYF
TRBJ2-5	TRBV5-4	-	TRBD1	TGTGCCAGCAACGCTTCCTTGGGACAGGGGACGGAGACCCAGTACTTC	CASNASLGQGTETQYF
TRBJ2-1	TRBV2	-	TRBD2	TGTGCCAGCAGTCCCACTAGCGGGAGGGCCTTTGAGCAGTTCTTC	CASSPTSGRAFEQFF
TRBJ2-6	TRBV7-9	-	-	TGTGCCAGCAGCTTACAAGGGGTTGGGGCCAACGTCCTGACTTTC	CASSLQGVGANVLTF
TRBJ2-2	TRBV20-1	few	-	TGCAGTGGATTAGGGGCCGGGGAGCTGTTTTTT	CSGLGAGELFF
TRBJ2-7	TRBV7-2	-	-	TGTGCCAGCAGCTTGACACCCGACCGCTACGAGCAGTACTTC	CASSLTPDRYEQYF
TRBJ1-6	TRBV7-8	-	-	TGTGCCAGCAGCTTATACGCGGGAAGAAATTCACCCCTCCACTTT	CASSLYAGRNSPLHF
TRBJ2-2	TRBV4-2	-	-	TGTGCCAGCAGCCAAGATTTTTTGGCCCAACAAGGGGAGCTGTTTTTT	CASSQDFLAQQGELFF
TRBJ2-3	TRBV5-4	-	-	TGTGCCAGCAGCCCGGGTAGCACAGATACGCAGTATTTT	CASSPGSTDTQYF
TRBJ2-7	TRBV5-1	-	TRBD1	TGCGCCAGCAGTTCGACAGGGTACGAGCAGTACTTC	CASSSTGYEQYF
TRBJ1-5	TRBV7-2	-	TRBD1	TGTGCCAGCAGCTTGGACAGGGGAGATCAGCCCCAGCATTTT	CASSLDRGDQPQHF
TRBJ2-5	TRBV6-1	once	TRBD2	TGTGCCAGCAGTGAAGGACTAGCGGGGCCCCAAGAGACCCAGTACTTC	CASSEGLAGPQETQYF
TRBJ2-1	TRBV9	-	TRBD2	TGTGCCAGCAGCGTATTGCCAGCGGGGAGGGAAGTTGAGCAGTTCTTC	CASSVLPAGREVEQFF
TRBJ2-7	TRBV19	few	-	TGTGCCAGTAGCAGGACAGGTCGGGGGGGCGTGATGAATTCGGAGCAGTACTTC	CASSRTGRGGVMNSEQYF
TRBJ2-5	TRBV5-5	-	TRBD2	TGTGCCAGCAGTTACACTAGCGGCCAAGAGACCCAGTACTTC	CASSYTSGQETQYF
TRBJ2-5	TRBV27	few	TRBD2	TGTGCCAGCAGACTTAGGGTAGGCGGGAGTGTTTCGGAGACCCAGTACTTC	CASRLRVGGSVSETQYF
TRBJ1-1	TRBV5-1	-	-	TGCGCCAGCAGACCAACAGGCGATGGTCTTGAAGCTTTCTTT	CASRPTGDGLEAFF
TRBJ1-1	TRBV19	-	-	TGTGCCAGTAGTGCCCGGGGGGACGGTGAAGCTTTCTTT	CASSARGDGEAFF
TRBJ1-4	TRBV4-1	-	-	TGCGCCAGCAGCACTCCCGGGTCCACTAATGAAAAACTGTTTTTT	CASSTPGSTNEKLFF
TRBJ1-4	TRBV7-3	-	-	TGTGCCAGCAGCTTAACAGGGGGAACTAATGAAAAACTGTTTTTT	CASSLTGGTNEKLFF
TRBJ2-7	TRBV29-1	-	-	TGCAGCGTTGGCCCCTCTGACAGGCTGTTCTACGAGCAGTACTTC	CSVGPSDRLFYEQYF
TRBJ2-1	TRBV19	few	TRBD1	TGTGCCAGTACCCATCGGGGACAGGGAGCTGAGCAGTTCTTC	CASTHRGQGAEQFF
TRBJ1-4	TRBV2	few	TRBD1	TGTGCCAGCAGTGGACAGGGGAGGGGTGAAAAACTGTTTTTT	CASSGQGRGEKLFF
TRBJ2-1	TRBV28	-	TRBD2	TGTGCCAGCAGTCCTAAGCGGGAGTCGGTTTTTGAAAGTAATGAGCAGTTCTTC	CASSPKRESVFESNEQFF
TRBJ1-2	TRBV5-1	-	TRBD1	TGCGCCAGCAGCCCGGCCGGGACAGGGGCTTCTGGCTACACCTTC	CASSPAGTGASGYTF
TRBJ2-1	TRBV28	once	TRBD1	TGTGCCAGCAGTGCAATTGACAGGGGGTGGCATGAGCAGTTCTTC	CASSAIDRGWHEQFF
TRBJ2-3	TRBV20-1	-	-	TGCAGTGCTAGTCGGGATACGCAGTATTTT	CSASRDTQYF
TRBJ1-1	TRBV13	-	-	TGTGCCAGCAGCCGAAGTAGTGAAGCTTTCTTT	CASSRSSEAFF
TRBJ1-1	TRBV7-9	once	-	TGTGCCAGCAGCCGATTCGGGACATTGAACACTGAAGCTTTCTTT	CASSRFGTLNTEAFF
TRBJ2-7	TRBV28	-	TRBD1	TGTGCCAGCAGTAACCGGGACAGTGCGTTCTACGAGCAGTACTTC	CASSNRDSAFYEQYF
TRBJ1-3	TRBV30	-	-	TGTGCCTGGAGTGCCGCTCTAACCGGGACAAGGAACACCATATATTTT	CAWSAALTGTRNTIYF
TRBJ1-5	TRBV2	-	-	TGTGCCAGCAGTGAAGCCAGGGTTCAGCCCCAGCATTTT	CASSEARVQPQHF
TRBJ1-6	TRBV28	-	TRBD1	TGTGCCAGCAGTTTCGACGGACAGGGTAATTCACCCCTCCACTTT	CASSFDGQGNSPLHF
TRBJ2-1	TRBV7-9	-	-	TGTTCCAGCAGCTTAGAATACGGTCGCTCCTACAATGAGCAGTTCTTC	CSSSLEYGRSYNEQFF
TRBJ2-5	TRBV2	-	-	TGTGCCAGCAGCGCCGACAGTAGCGAGACCCAGTACTTC	CASSADSSETQYF
TRBJ1-1	TRBV11-1	few	TRBD1	TGTGCCAGCAGCCAGGGGGACACTGAAGCTTTCTTT	CASSQGDTEAFF
TRBJ2-7	TRBV7-8	-	-	TGTGCCAGCAGCTCCCGGACAACGAGCTCCTACGAGCAGTACTTC	CASSSRTTSSYEQYF
TRBJ2-3	TRBV7-6	-	TRBD2	TGTGCCAGCAGGGGTAGGGGCCTAGCGGGGGACACAGATACGCAGTATTTT	CASRGRGLAGDTDTQYF
TRBJ1-1	TRBV28	few	-	TGTGCCAGCAGTTTGTGGACAGAAGAAGCTTTCTTT	CASSLWTEEAFF
TRBJ1-1	TRBV7-8	-	-	TGTGCCAGCAGCCCGCTGGGGGGCACTGAAGCTTTCTTT	CASSPLGGTEAFF
TRBJ2-7	TRBV7-6	-	TRBD2	TGTGCCAGCAGCTCCTTTACTAGCGGGAAGCTGTACTTC	CASSSFTSGKLYF
TRBJ2-1	TRBV9	-	-	TGTGCCAGCAGCGTAGAGTCAACAGAGCAGTTCTTC	CASSVESTEQFF
TRBJ1-1	TRBV7-3	-	-	TGTGCCAGCAGCACTAGGGGGGGCACTGAAGCTTTCTTT	CASSTRGGTEAFF
TRBJ1-2	TRBV7-9	-	TRBD1	TGTGCCAGCAGCCCCCGGGACAGGGGATATGGTGGCTACACCTTC	CASSPRDRGYGGYTF
TRBJ1-5	TRBV6-5	-	-	TGTGCCAGCAGCCAGGGTTATAGCAATCAGCCCCAGCATTTT	CASSQGYSNQPQHF
TRBJ1-1	TRBV28	-	-	TGTGCCAGCAGTCTGACAGGCCCGAACACTGAAGCTTTCTTT	CASSLTGPNTEAFF